Here is one T cell receptor (beta chain) with its context. The CDR3 spans 17 residues. Germline-derived CDR1 and CDR2 are SGHRS and YFSETQ. The ends lost 4 bases at V and 5 bases at J; junction bases unmatched: 15. TCRdb's table, derived via immunoSEQ multiplex PCR, lists solely in-frame clones and lacks some. The sample carries over 200,000 clones, nearly 90% recorded once. These data come from a study of blood T cell repertoires in COVID-19. About the research overall: Sites across the United States, Italy and Spain contributed samples from acute and convalescent COVID-19.

In assigning cohorts, the study relied on participant-reported clinical history. The sequence derives from a man younger than 45 who had recovered from COVID-19. The specimen sequenced was PBMCs or T cells enriched from blood (not recorded which). The chain links TRBV5-1 to TRBJ2-5; TRBD1 agrees at 9 bases. In nucleotides, the CDR3 is TGCGCCAGCAGCCCCGACCCGGGACAGGGCTCGATGGAGACCCAGTACTTC. Translation gives CASSPDPGQGSMETQYF. Looking up the rest from reference TRBV5-1 and TRBJ2-5 gives the full variable domain: KAGVTQTPRYLIKTRGQQVTLSCSPISGHRSVSWYQQTPGQGLQFLFEYFSETQRNKGNFPGRFSGRQFSNSRSEMNVSTLELGDSALYLCASSPDPGQGSMETQYFGPGTRLLVL.